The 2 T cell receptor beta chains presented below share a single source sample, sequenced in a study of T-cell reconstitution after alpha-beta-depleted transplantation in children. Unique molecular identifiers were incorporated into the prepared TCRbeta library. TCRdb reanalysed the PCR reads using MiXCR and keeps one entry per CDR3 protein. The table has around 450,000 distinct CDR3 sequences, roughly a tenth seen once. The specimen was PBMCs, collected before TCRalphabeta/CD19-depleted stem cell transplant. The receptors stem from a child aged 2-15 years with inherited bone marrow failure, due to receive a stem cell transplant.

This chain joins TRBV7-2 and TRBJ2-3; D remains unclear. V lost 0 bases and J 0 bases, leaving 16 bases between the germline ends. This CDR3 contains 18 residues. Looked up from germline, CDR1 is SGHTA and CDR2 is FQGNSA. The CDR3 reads CASSLARPPLGSTDTQYF. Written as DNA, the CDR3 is TGTGCCAGCAGCTTAGCTCGCCCCCCGTTGGGTAGCACAGATACGCAGTATTTT.

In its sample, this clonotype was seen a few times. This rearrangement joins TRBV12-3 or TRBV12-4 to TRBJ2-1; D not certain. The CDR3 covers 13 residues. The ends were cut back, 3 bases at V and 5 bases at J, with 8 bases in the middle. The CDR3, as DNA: TGTGCCAGCAGTTTCCTAGGGAACAATGAGCAGTTCTTC. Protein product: CASSFLGNNEQFF.